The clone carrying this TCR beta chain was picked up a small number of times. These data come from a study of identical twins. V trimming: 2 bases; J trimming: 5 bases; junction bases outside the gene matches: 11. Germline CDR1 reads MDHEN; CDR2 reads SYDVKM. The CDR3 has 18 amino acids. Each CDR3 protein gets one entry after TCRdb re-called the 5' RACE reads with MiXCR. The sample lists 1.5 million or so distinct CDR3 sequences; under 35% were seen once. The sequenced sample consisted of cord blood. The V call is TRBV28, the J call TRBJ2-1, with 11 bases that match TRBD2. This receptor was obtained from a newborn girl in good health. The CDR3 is CASSLPESLAGVNNEQFF. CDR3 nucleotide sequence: TGTGCCAGCAGTTTACCCGAATCACTAGCGGGAGTTAACAATGAGCAGTTCTTC.